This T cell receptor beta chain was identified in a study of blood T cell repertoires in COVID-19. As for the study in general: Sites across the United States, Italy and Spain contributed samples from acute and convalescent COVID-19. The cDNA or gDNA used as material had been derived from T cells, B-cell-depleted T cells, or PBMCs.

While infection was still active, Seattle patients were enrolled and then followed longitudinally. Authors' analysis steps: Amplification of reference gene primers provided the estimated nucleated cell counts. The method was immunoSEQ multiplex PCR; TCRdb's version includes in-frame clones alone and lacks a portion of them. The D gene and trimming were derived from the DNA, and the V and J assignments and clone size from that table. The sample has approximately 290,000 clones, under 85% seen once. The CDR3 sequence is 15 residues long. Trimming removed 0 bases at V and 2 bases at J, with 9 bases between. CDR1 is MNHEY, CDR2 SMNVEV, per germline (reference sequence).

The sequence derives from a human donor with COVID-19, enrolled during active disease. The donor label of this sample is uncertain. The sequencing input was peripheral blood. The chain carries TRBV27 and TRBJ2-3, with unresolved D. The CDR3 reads CASSLSRVNTDTQYF. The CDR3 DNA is TGTGCCAGCAGTTTATCCCGTGTAAACACAGATACGCAGTATTTT.